These T cell receptor beta chains were read from a single sample in a study of blood T cell repertoires in COVID-19. Profiled with immunoSEQ multiplex PCR; TCRdb holds only in-frame clones, not every one. The sample yields around 100,000 clones, about 84% seen once. The specimen sequenced was peripheral blood. The receptors here all came from a human donor in a cohort sampled during active COVID-19. Each CDR3 is given without its conserved first and last residue. Fields, in order: J gene, V gene, CDR3 protein.

TRBJ1-5 | TRBV6-6 | ASSYSAGLAQPQH
TRBJ2-1 | TRBV6-2/TRBV6-3 | ASSRGGSSYNEQF
TRBJ2-7 | TRBV12-5 | ASGLVLAGPPYEQY
TRBJ2-1 | TRBV14 | ASSQDRGGYNEQF
TRBJ1-1 | TRBV28 | ASSRVTEAF
TRBJ2-7 | TRBV2 | ASSEQGLGEQY
TRBJ2-7 | TRBV10-3 | AISVGLASYEQY
TRBJ2-7 | TRBV19 | ASSIDSAADEQY
TRBJ2-7 | TRBV3-1/TRBV3-2 | ASSQGTASYEQY
TRBJ2-7 | TRBV5-1 | ASSDGTGAYEQY
TRBJ1-2 | TRBV6-5 | AARQPNYGYT
TRBJ1-1 | TRBV27 | ASSSYGQSNTEAF
TRBJ2-5 | TRBV14 | ASSQALGRQETQY
TRBJ1-2 | TRBV5-6 | ASSSRQGSGYT
TRBJ1-4 | TRBV2 | ASKIEDRPATNEKLF
TRBJ2-1 | TRBV6-6 | ASTLTSGSNEQF
TRBJ2-1 | TRBV2 | ASSVGRGNEQF
TRBJ2-5 | TRBV10-3 | AIGQKETQY
TRBJ2-7 | TRBV4-3 | ASSEAAAEQY
TRBJ1-1 | TRBV12-5 | ASGWQVDTEAF
TRBJ2-5 | TRBV9 | ASSVVDWETQY
TRBJ1-5 | TRBV24-1 | ATGVPLQGTGNQPQH
TRBJ2-7 | TRBV10-2 | ASKSSGRAYEQY
TRBJ2-2 | TRBV7-2 | ASSLVSYNTGELF
TRBJ1-4 | TRBV19 | ASNFQGATNEKLF
TRBJ1-1 | TRBV9 | ASRPVDTENTEAF
TRBJ2-1 | TRBV7-8 | ASSLLWTSGRYNEQF
TRBJ2-7 | TRBV7-9 | ASSFIQGSSSYEQY
TRBJ2-1 | TRBV2 | ASLTRAGGSYNEQF
TRBJ2-2 | TRBV5-6 | ASSLPGLVSGELF
TRBJ2-6 | TRBV19 | ASSIWEDSGANVLT
TRBJ1-4 | TRBV2 | ASSERGGGGEKLF
TRBJ2-7 | TRBV27 | ASSLSRGFGSEQY
TRBJ2-3 | TRBV5-1 | ASSDLRDTQY
TRBJ2-1 | TRBV19 | ASSSFRTGGYNEQF
TRBJ1-1 | TRBV6-2/TRBV6-3 | ASSGAGGPTEAF
TRBJ1-3 | TRBV29-1 | SVELGRSGNTIY